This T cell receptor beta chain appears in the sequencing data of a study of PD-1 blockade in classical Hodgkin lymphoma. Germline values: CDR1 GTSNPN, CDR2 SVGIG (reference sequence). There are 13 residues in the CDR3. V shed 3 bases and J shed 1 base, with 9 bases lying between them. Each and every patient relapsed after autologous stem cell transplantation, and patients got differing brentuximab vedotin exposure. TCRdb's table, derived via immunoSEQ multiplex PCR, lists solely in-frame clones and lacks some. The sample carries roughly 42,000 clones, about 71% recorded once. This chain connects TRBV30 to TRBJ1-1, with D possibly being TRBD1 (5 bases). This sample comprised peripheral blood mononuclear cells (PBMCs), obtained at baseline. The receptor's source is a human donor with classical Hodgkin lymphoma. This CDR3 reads CAWRLQANTEAFF. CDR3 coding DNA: TGTGCCTGGAGGTTACAGGCGAACACTGAAGCTTTCTTT.